This T cell receptor beta chain was identified in a study of blood T cell repertoires in COVID-19 (TCRdb year 2020). For the wider study: Collaborator samples came from the United States, Italy and Spain and covered acute and convalescent phases of COVID-19. The repertoires were released in a freely available public database intended as a resource for research on the immune response to SARS-CoV-2. A de-identified subject ID, COVID-19 status, age in years and sex were almost always included in the sample metadata. Where available, HLA class I and class II types were obtained from metadata supplied by the sample provider rather than from assay-based typing. The material from the prospective study consisted of cDNA or gDNA derived from T cells, B-cell-depleted T cells, or PBMCs. The samples were drawn from two sources: the first 160 participants of the ongoing ImmuneRACE study, and about 1,300 subjects contributed by 6 global collaborators. Subjects who had been exposed to COVID-19, were actively infected with it, or had recovered from it provided the deeply sampled blood TCRbeta repertoires that made up the dataset.

A word on this clone: This receptor's antigen is unknown. One base away there is no much larger clone; base qualities are not given.

The immunoSEQ Assay, a bias-controlled multiplex PCR, was used to amplify TCRbeta CDR3 regions from genomic DNA. In the source study's methods: The number of nucleated cells in each sample was estimated by amplification of reference gene primers within the assay. To quantify the absolute abundance of each unique TCRbeta CDR3 rearrangement, sequence reads were collapsed and filtered. Productive Simpson clonality was computed per sample as the square root of Simpson's diversity index over productive rearrangements. Here the immuneACCESS table is served through TCRdb, limited to in-frame sequences with V and J called. Missing clones are a known gap in these copies; in checked studies unresolved V genes cover under half, and the rest lacks a known reason. From that table come the V and J calls and clone size; the DNA was used to work out D and trimming. In this sample the table shows fewer than 350,000 clones, about 76% of which occur a single time. Less than 3% of the sample comes from the top ten.

Each collaborating institution followed its own protocols to collect whole blood in K2EDTA tubes. For TCRbeta analysis, collaborators shipped samples in one of three forms: frozen whole blood, isolated PBMCs, or DNA extracted from either of those sample types. The paper as a whole reports these results and caveats: The amount of clinical and demographic metadata varied by source and participant and was provided uncurated.

The receptor was isolated from an older woman with active or convalescent COVID-19. The sample was peripheral blood.

The CDR3: CASSQRVANPRPFF. The DNA is TGTGCCAGCAGCCAGAGGGTGGCTAACCCTCGCCCGTTCTTC. This sequence uses TRBV3-1 (or the pseudogene TRBV3-2) and TRBJ2-1; TRBD2 is possibly the D segment (5 matching bases). From its cysteine to its phenylalanine, the CDR3 spans 14 amino acids. Only the CDR3 portion is preserved as DNA: 42 bases, with reading frame beginning at the first base. The germline V gene (reference sequence) specifies LGHDT as CDR1 and YNNKEL as CDR2. V and J lose 3 bases and 15 bases, and a span of 21 bases separates them.